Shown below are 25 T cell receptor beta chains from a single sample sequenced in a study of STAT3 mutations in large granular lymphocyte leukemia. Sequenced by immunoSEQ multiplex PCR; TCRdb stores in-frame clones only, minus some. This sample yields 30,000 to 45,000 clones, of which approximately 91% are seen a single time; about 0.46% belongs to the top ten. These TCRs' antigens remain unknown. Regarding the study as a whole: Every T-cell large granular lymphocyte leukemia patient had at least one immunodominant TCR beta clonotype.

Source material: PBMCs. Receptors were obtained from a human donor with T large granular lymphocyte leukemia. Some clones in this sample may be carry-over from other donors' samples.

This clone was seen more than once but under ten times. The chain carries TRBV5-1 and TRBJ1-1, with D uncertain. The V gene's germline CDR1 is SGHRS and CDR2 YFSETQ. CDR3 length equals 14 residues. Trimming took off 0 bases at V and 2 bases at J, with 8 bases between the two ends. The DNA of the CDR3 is TGCGCCAGCAGCTTGGGAGGTTCCAACACTGAAGCTTTCTTT. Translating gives CASSLGGSNTEAFF. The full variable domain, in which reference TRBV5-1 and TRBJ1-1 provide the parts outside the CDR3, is KAGVTQTPRYLIKTRGQQVTLSCSPISGHRSVSWYQQTPGQGLQFLFEYFSETQRNKGNFPGRFSGRQFSNSRSEMNVSTLELGDSALYLCASSLGGSNTEAFFGQGTRLTVV.

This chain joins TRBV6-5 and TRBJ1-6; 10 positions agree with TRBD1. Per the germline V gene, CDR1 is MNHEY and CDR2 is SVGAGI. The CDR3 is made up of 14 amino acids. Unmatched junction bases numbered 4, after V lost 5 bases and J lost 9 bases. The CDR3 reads CASSPGQGGSPLHF. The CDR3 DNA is TGTGCCAGCAGTCCTGGACAGGGGGGTTCACCCCTCCACTTT.

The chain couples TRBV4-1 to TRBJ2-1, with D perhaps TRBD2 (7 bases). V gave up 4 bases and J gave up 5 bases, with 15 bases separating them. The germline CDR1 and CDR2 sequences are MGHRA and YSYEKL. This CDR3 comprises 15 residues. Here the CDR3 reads CASSPPLRGHNEQFF. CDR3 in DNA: TGCGCCAGCAGCCCCCCGCTGCGGGGGCACAATGAGCAGTTCTTC.

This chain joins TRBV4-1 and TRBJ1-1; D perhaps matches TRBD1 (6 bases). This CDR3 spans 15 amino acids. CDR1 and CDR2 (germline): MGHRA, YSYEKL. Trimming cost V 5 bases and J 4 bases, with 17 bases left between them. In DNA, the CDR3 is TGCGCCAGCAGCTTTCCCTTACAGGGTTCCACTGAAGCTTTCTTT. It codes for CASSFPLQGSTEAFF.

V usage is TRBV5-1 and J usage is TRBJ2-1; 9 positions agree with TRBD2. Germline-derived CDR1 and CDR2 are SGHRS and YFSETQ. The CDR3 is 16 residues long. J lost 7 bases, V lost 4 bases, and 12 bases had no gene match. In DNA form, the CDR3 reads TGCGCCAGCAGCCGAGAGATGGGCGGGGGGGCGAATGAGCAGTTCTTC. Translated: CASSREMGGGANEQFF.

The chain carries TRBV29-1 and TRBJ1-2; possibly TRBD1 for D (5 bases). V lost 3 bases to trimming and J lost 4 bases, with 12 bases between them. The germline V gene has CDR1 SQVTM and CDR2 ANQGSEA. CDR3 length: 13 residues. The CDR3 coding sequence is TGCAGCGTTGACAGGGCAGACCTCTATGGCTACACCTTC. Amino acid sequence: CSVDRADLYGYTF.

CDR3 amino acids: CASSSGAGIGELFF. In DNA, the CDR3 is TGTGCCAGTAGCAGTGGAGCGGGCATCGGGGAGCTGTTTTTT. The gene calls are TRBV19 and TRBJ2-2; a weak D match, TRBD2 (6 bases). Germline CDR1 and CDR2: LNHDA and SQIVND (reference sequence). The CDR3 consists of 14 residues. The germline V and J ends were trimmed by 6 bases and 7 bases, with 15 bases remaining between them.

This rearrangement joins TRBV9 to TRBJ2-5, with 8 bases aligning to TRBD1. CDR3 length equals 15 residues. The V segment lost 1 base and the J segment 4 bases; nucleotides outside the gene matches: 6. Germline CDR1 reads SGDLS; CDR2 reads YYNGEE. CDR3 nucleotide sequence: TGTGCCAGCAGCGTACGGGACGACAGGGGAGAGACCCAGTACTTC. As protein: CASSVRDDRGETQYF.

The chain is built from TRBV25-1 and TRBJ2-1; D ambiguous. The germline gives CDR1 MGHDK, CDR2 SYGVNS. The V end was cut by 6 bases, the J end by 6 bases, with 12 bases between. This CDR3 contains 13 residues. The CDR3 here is CASRGFRVNEQFF. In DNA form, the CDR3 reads TGTGCCAGCAGGGGTTTTCGTGTCAATGAGCAGTTCTTC.

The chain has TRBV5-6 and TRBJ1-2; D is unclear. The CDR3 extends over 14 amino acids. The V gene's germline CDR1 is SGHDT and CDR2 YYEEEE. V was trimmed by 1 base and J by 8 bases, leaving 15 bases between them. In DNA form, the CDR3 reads TGTGCCAGCAGCTTGAGGCCCCCCCCGAACGGCTACACCTTC. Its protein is CASSLRPPPNGYTF.

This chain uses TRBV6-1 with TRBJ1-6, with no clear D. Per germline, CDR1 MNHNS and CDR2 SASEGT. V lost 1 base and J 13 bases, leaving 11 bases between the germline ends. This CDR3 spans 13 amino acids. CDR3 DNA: TGTGCCAGCAGTGAAGTGTCCGGCTCTCCCCTCCACTTT. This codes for CASSEVSGSPLHF.

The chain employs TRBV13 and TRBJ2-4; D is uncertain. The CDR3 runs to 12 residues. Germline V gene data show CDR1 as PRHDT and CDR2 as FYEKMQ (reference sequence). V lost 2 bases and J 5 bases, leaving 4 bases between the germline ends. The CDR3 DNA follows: TGTGCCAGCAGCTTAAGGGAAAACATTCAGTACTTC. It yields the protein CASSLRENIQYF.

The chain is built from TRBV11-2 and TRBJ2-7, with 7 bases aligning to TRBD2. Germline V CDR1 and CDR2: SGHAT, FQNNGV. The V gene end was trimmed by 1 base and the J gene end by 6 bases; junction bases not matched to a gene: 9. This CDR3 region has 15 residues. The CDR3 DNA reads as TGTGCCAGCAGCTTAGGTTGGGGGGGGATTAGCGAGCAGTACTTC. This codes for CASSLGWGGISEQYF. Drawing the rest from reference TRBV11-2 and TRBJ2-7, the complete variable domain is EAGVAQSPRYKIIEKRQSVAFWCNPISGHATLYWYQQILGQGPKLLIQFQNNGVVDDSQLPKDRFSAERLKGVDSTLKIQPAKLEDSAVYLCASSLGWGGISEQYFGPGTRLTVT.

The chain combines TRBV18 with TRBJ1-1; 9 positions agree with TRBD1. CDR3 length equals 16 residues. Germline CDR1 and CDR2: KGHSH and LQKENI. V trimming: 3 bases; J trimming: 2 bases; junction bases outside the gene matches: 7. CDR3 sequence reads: CASSPRQGGINTEAFF. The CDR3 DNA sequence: TGTGCCAGCTCACCGAGACAGGGGGGGATCAACACTGAAGCTTTCTTT.

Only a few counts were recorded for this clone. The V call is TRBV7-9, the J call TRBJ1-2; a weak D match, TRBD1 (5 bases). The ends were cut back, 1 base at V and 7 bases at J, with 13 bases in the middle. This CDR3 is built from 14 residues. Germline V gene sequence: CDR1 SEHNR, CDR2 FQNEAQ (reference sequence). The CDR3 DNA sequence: TGTGCCAGCAGCTTAGGCAGGGATGTCGGTGGCTACACCTTC. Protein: CASSLGRDVGGYTF.

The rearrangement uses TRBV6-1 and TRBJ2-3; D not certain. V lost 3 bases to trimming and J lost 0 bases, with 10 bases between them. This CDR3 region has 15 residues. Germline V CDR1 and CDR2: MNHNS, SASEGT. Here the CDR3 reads CASSEYTVSTDTQYF. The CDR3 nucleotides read TGTGCCAGCAGTGAGTATACAGTCAGCACAGATACGCAGTATTTT.

CDR3 region: CASSLPGQGVIQYF. In DNA form, the CDR3 reads TGTGCCAGCAGCTTACCAGGACAGGGGGTCATTCAGTACTTC. The rearrangement joins TRBV7-9 to TRBJ2-4; 10 nucleotides match TRBD1. From germline, CDR1 is SEHNR and CDR2 FQNEAQ (reference sequence). V shed 2 bases, J shed 9 bases, and the junction held 4 bases outside the gene matches. The CDR3 is made up of 14 amino acids.

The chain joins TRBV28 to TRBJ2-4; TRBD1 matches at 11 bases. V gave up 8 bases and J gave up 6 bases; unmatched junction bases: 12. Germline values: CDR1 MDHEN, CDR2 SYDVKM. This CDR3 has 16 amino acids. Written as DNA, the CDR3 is TGTGCCAGCGTCGGGACAGGGGGGGATTTGCGAAACATTCAGTACTTC. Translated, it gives CASVGTGGDLRNIQYF.

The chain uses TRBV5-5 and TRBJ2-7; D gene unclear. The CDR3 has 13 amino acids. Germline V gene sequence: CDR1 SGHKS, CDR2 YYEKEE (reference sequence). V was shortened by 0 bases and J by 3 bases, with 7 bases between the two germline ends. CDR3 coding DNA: TGTGCCAGCAGCTTGGATCTGGACTACGAGCAGTACTTC. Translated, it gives CASSLDLDYEQYF.

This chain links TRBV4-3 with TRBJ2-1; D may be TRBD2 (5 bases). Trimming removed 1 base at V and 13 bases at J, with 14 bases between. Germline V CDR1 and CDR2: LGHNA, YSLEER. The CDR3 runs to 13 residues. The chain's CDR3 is CASSQVLEGAQFF. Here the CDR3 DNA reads TGCGCCAGCAGCCAAGTTCTAGAGGGTGCTCAGTTCTTC.

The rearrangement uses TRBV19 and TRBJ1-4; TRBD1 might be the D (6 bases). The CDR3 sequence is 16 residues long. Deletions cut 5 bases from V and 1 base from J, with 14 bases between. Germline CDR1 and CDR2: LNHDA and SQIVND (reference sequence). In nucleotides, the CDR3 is TGTGCCAGTAGTGTATTTGGACAGCAAACTAATGAAAAACTGTTTTTT. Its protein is CASSVFGQQTNEKLFF.

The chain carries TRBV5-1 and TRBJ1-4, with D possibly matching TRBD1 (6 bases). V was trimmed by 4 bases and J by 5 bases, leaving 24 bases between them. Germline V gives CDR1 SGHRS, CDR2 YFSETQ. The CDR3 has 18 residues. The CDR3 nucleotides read TGCGCCAGCAGCCCCAATACTCCTCAGACAGGCAACAATGAAAAACTGTTTTTT. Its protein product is CASSPNTPQTGNNEKLFF.

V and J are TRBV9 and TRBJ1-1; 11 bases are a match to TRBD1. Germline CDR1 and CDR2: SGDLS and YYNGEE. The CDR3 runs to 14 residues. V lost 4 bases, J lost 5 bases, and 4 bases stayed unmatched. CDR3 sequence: CASSSRDRGTEAFF. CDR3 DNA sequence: TGTGCCAGCAGCTCTCGGGACAGGGGGACTGAAGCTTTCTTT.

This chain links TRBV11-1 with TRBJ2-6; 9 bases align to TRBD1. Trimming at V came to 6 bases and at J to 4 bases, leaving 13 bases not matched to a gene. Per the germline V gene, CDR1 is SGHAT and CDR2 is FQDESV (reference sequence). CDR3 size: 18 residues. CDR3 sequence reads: CASSHPGQGLKGANVLTF. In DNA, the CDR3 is TGTGCCAGCAGTCATCCGGGACAGGGCTTAAAGGGGGCCAACGTCCTGACTTTC.

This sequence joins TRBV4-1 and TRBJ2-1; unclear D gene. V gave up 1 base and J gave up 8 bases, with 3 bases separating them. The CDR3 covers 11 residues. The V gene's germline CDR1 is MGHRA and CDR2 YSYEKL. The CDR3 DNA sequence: TGCGCCAGCAGCCAAGTAGATGAGCAGTTCTTC. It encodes CASSQVDEQFF.